This is a list of T cell receptor beta chains from one sample in a study of shared T cell receptors in the human thymus. Some clones are missing from TCRdb's copy, which holds only in-frame ones; the method was immunoSEQ multiplex PCR. The data contain about 500,000 clones, about four fifths of them singletons. This sample also belongs to another study, concerning human thymus T cells.

The sequenced material came from thymocytes. These receptor sequences come from a boy under two years old with a congenital heart defect. The CDR3 runs from the conserved cysteine through the conserved F or W. Each record gives: CDR3 DNA, CDR3 protein, D gene, clone size, V gene, J gene. D genes are given only for firm matches. The size field is filled for only some rows; it gives once, few, many or a size class.

DNA: TGTGCCAGCAGCCCCCTTGCGACGGTCGAGGCTGAAGCTTTCTTT
CDR3: CASSPLATVEAEAFF
D: -
size: once
V: TRBV28
J: TRBJ1-1

DNA: TGTGCCAGCAGTGAAGCGCTTAGTCTAGCGGGCCAACAAGAGACCCAGTACTTC
CDR3: CASSEALSLAGQQETQYF
D: TRBD2
size: few
V: TRBV6-1
J: TRBJ2-5

DNA: TGTGCCAGCAGCTTAGCACTAGCGGGGGAGACCCAGTACTTC
CDR3: CASSLALAGETQYF
D: TRBD2
size: few
V: TRBV7-2
J: TRBJ2-5

DNA: TGTGCCAGCAGCGCCAGGGGGCGGGACACTGAAGCTTTCTTT
CDR3: CASSARGRDTEAFF
D: TRBD1
size: -
V: TRBV11-3
J: TRBJ1-1

DNA: TGTGCCAGCAGCCTCAGGGGGCCCACTGGAAACACCATATATTTT
CDR3: CASSLRGPTGNTIYF
D: TRBD1
size: few
V: TRBV7-6
J: TRBJ1-3

DNA: TGTGCCAGTAGTCCGCACAGGGAGAGAGGGTATGGCTACACCTTC
CDR3: CASSPHRERGYGYTF
D: -
size: -
V: TRBV19
J: TRBJ1-2

DNA: TGTGCCAGCAGCTTAGAATCCCTCAGGGGTTACAATGAGCAGTTCTTC
CDR3: CASSLESLRGYNEQFF
D: -
size: -
V: TRBV7-9
J: TRBJ2-1

DNA: TGTGCCAGCAGTACAGTAGCGGGAGGCTACGAGCAGTACTTC
CDR3: CASSTVAGGYEQYF
D: TRBD2
size: few
V: TRBV27
J: TRBJ2-7

DNA: TGTGCCAGCAGTTACTCCCCACAGGGAAGGTATGGCTACACCTTC
CDR3: CASSYSPQGRYGYTF
D: -
size: few
V: TRBV6-5
J: TRBJ1-2

DNA: TGCGCCAGCAGTCGTCCGGGGGAGTTGGACACAGATACGCAGTATTTT
CDR3: CASSRPGELDTDTQYF
D: -
size: -
V: TRBV4-1
J: TRBJ2-3

DNA: TGTGCTAGCAAGATAGGACAGGGGGTAAATGAGCAGTTCTTC
CDR3: CASKIGQGVNEQFF
D: TRBD1
size: few
V: TRBV12-5
J: TRBJ2-1

DNA: TGCGCCAGCAGCCAAGCTTGGACTACCCCCGCCCAAGAGACCCAGTACTTC
CDR3: CASSQAWTTPAQETQYF
D: -
size: -
V: TRBV4-1
J: TRBJ2-5

DNA: TGCGCCAGCAGCTGGGACAGGGGGACCTATGGCTACACCTTC
CDR3: CASSWDRGTYGYTF
D: TRBD1
size: once
V: TRBV5-1
J: TRBJ1-2

DNA: TGTGCCAGCAGTCTCAGGGGTTGGACTAATGAAAAACTGTTTTTT
CDR3: CASSLRGWTNEKLFF
D: -
size: once
V: TRBV27
J: TRBJ1-4

DNA: TGTGCCAGCCGGGTGGGGCTGGGCAATGAGCAGTTCTTC
CDR3: CASRVGLGNEQFF
D: -
size: -
V: TRBV2
J: TRBJ2-1

DNA: TGCGCCAGCAGCATTAGCGGGAGACGTGCAGATACGCAGTATTTT
CDR3: CASSISGRRADTQYF
D: TRBD2
size: -
V: TRBV5-1
J: TRBJ2-3

DNA: TGCGCCAGCAGCCAAACTAGGGACAGGGTTTTTGGCAATCAGCCCCAGCATTTT
CDR3: CASSQTRDRVFGNQPQHF
D: TRBD1
size: -
V: TRBV4-3
J: TRBJ1-5

DNA: TGCAGCGTTGATAGTCTCGATAATGAAAAACTGTTTTTT
CDR3: CSVDSLDNEKLFF
D: -
size: -
V: TRBV29-1
J: TRBJ1-4

DNA: TGTGCCAGCAGTTTCCTGACTAGCGGCTACTACGAGCAGTACTTC
CDR3: CASSFLTSGYYEQYF
D: TRBD2
size: -
V: TRBV27
J: TRBJ2-7

DNA: TGTGCCAGCAGACCCGGGACAGGCCACACTGAAGCTTTCTTT
CDR3: CASRPGTGHTEAFF
D: TRBD1
size: -
V: TRBV5-4
J: TRBJ1-1

DNA: TGTGCCAGCAGTTTGTCACTTAATGGCACAGATACGCAGTATTTT
CDR3: CASSLSLNGTDTQYF
D: -
size: -
V: TRBV28
J: TRBJ2-3

DNA: TGTGCCAGCAGCTCGGGACAGGGGTATGGCTACACCTTC
CDR3: CASSSGQGYGYTF
D: TRBD1
size: -
V: TRBV7-9
J: TRBJ1-2